Listed here are 19 T cell receptor beta chains from one sample, sequenced in a study of HIV-infected patients and healthy controls. Reverse transcription used approximately 500 ng RNA and constant-region primers for alpha and beta. Separate chain-specific third strand synthesis with multiplexing indices produced the alpha and beta libraries. In TCRdb, the 5' RACE reads were re-called with MiXCR into one record per CDR3 protein. The sample consists of about 17,000 distinct CDR3 sequences, approximately 5.8% of them appearing once. Whole blood was used without fractionation, so all unsorted peripheral T cells were included. The specimen sequenced was blood. These receptors originate from an adult in good health.

This clonotype has ten or more counts. The rearrangement uses TRBV2 and TRBJ2-1; TRBD2 aligns across 12 bases. CDR1 SNHLY and CDR2 FYNNEI come from the germline V gene. J gave up 9 bases and V 4 bases, and 7 bases lay outside the gene matches. The CDR3 length is 15 residues. CDR3 sequence reads: CASSVRLAGVGEQFF. CDR3 bases: TGTGCCAGCAGTGTAAGACTAGCGGGGGTCGGTGAGCAGTTCTTC.

The chain links TRBV29-1 to TRBJ2-5; a weak D match, TRBD2 (5 bases). Looked up from germline, CDR1 is SQVTM and CDR2 is ANQGSEA. The CDR3 is 14 amino acids. V lost 4 bases and J 1 base, leaving 13 bases between the germline ends. CDR3 residues: CSVAGGRPQETQYF. In DNA form, the CDR3 reads TGCAGCGTTGCGGGCGGGCGCCCCCAAGAGACCCAGTACTTC. Filled out from reference TRBV29-1 and TRBJ2-5, the complete variable domain reads SAVISQKPSRDICQRGTSLTIQCQVDSQVTMMFWYRQQPGQSLTLIATANQGSEATYESGFVIDKFPISRPNLTFSTLTVSNMSPEDSSIYLCSVAGGRPQETQYFGPGTRLLVL.

This clonotype has a count of ten or more. The chain uses TRBV29-1 and TRBJ2-2; D is uncertain. The CDR3 loop spans 14 amino acids. The germline CDR1 and CDR2 sequences are SQVTM and ANQGSEA. Deletions cut 0 bases from V and 0 bases from J, with 5 bases between. The CDR3 reads CSVEEAANTGELFF. The CDR3 DNA reads TGCAGCGTTGAAGAAGCCGCGAACACCGGGGAGCTGTTTTTT.

The chain couples TRBV7-2 to TRBJ2-7; TRBD1 agrees at 7 bases. The V segment lost 2 bases and the J segment 6 bases; nucleotides outside the gene matches: 7. Germline assignment: CDR1 SGHTA and CDR2 FQGNSA. This CDR3 has 14 amino acids. The DNA for the CDR3 is TGTGCCAGCAGCTTATGGGGCAGGGGGAGCGAGCAGTACTTC. It translates to CASSLWGRGSEQYF. Supplemented by reference TRBV7-2 and TRBJ2-7, the full variable domain reads GAGVSQSPSNKVTEKGKDVELRCDPISGHTALYWYRQSLGQGLEFLIYFQGNSAPDKSGLPSDRFSAERTGGSVSTLTIQRTQQEDSAVYLCASSLWGRGSEQYFGPGTRLTVT.

The sample holds many counts of this clonotype. CDR3 in amino acids: CASRSYRAGLNYGYTF. The CDR3 DNA follows: TGTGCCAGCAGATCGTACAGGGCCGGCCTTAACTATGGCTACACCTTC. V and J are TRBV6-2 or TRBV6-3 and TRBJ1-2, with a weak D call TRBD1 (6 bases). The CDR3 consists of 16 residues. Trimming removed 6 bases at V and 1 base at J, with 18 bases between. Germline loops: CDR1 MNHEY, CDR2 SVGEGT.

Within the sample, this clonotype is medium-sized. The V and J genes are TRBV7-3 and TRBJ1-3; no definite D call. The CDR3 contains 17 residues. Per germline, CDR1 SGHTA and CDR2 FQGTGA. Trimming shortened V by 0 bases and J by 0 bases, and 12 bases separated the two germline ends. The DNA for the CDR3 is TGTGCCAGCAGCTTAACGGAGTCGGATTACTCTGGAAACACCATATATTTT. It encodes CASSLTESDYSGNTIYF.

This clonotype occurred many times. In DNA, the CDR3 is TGTGCCAGCAGCTTAGACGCGGGTACTAGTCAGCCCCAGCATTTT. Translating gives CASSLDAGTSQPQHF. This rearrangement joins TRBV11-2 to TRBJ1-5; D remains unclear. CDR3 length equals 15 residues. Trimming shortened V by 0 bases and J by 6 bases, and 12 bases separated the two germline ends. The germline V gene encodes CDR1 SGHAT and CDR2 FQNNGV.

This clonotype was seen ten or more times. The J gene is TRBJ1-3, the V gene TRBV7-2; D call uncertain. Trimming left V 1 base short and J 7 bases short, with 14 bases between. CDR1 is SGHTA and CDR2 is FQGNSA in the germline V gene. This CDR3 has 15 residues. The CDR3 DNA sequence: TGTGCCAGCAGCTTAGTCGGCGTTGGTGAGAACACCATATATTTT. Translation: CASSLVGVGENTIYF.

This clonotype was detected a few times. J is TRBJ2-3 and V is TRBV6-2 or TRBV6-3; D uncertain. V lost 7 bases, J lost 5 bases, and 13 bases lay in between. The CDR3 is 13 residues long. Germline V gene lookup returns CDR1 MNHEY and CDR2 SVGEGT. The CDR3, as DNA: TGTGCCAGCACCCGATCGGGCGGAGATACGCAGTATTTT. Protein: CASTRSGGDTQYF.

This clonotype was seen a few times. The V and J genes are TRBV2 and TRBJ2-7; no definite D call. Trimming stripped 6 bases from V and 4 bases from J, with 19 bases between. Germline V CDR1 and CDR2: SNHLY, FYNNEI. CDR3 length: 15 residues. CDR3 nucleotides: TGTGCCAGCAGCCCGGACCGGACGGGTCGGTACGAGCAGTACTTC. Its protein product is CASSPDRTGRYEQYF.

This clonotype was detected ten times or more. The rearrangement uses TRBV12-3 or TRBV12-4 and TRBJ1-5; a weak D match, TRBD1 (6 bases). Trimming stripped 6 bases from V and 2 bases from J, with 11 bases between. CDR3 length equals 14 residues. The CDR3 DNA follows: TGTGCCAGCAGCACAGGGTTAGGCAATCAGCCCCAGCATTTT. Translating it yields CASSTGLGNQPQHF.

This clonotype was found a few times. The chain has TRBV12-3 or TRBV12-4 and TRBJ1-5, with unresolved D. CDR3 length: 13 residues. Trimming took 6 bases from V and 5 from J, leaving 11 bases between them. CDR3 sequence: CASSPGRDQPQHF. CDR3 sequence (DNA): TGTGCCAGCAGCCCTGGGAGGGATCAGCCCCAGCATTTT.

Within the sample, this clonotype is medium-sized. V is TRBV20-1 and J is TRBJ1-6; 7 nucleotides align to TRBD1. CDR1 and CDR2 (germline): DFQATT, SNEGSKA (reference sequence). The CDR3 is 13 amino acids. J lost 7 bases, V lost 6 bases, and 6 bases had no gene match. The CDR3 coding sequence is TGCAGTGCCCAGGACAGGAAGAATTCACCCCTCCACTTT. It translates to CSAQDRKNSPLHF.

This clonotype is medium-sized. The J gene is TRBJ2-5, the V gene TRBV6-4, with 7 nucleotides matching TRBD1. This CDR3 region has 15 residues. V lost 4 bases and J lost 1; bases outside the gene matches: 6. Germline V CDR1 and CDR2: MRHNA, SNTAGT. The CDR3 nucleotides read TGTGCCAGCAGTGTGGGGGCAGGGGGCCAAGAGACCCAGTACTTC. Translating it yields CASSVGAGGQETQYF.

This clonotype was picked up many times. The V and J genes are TRBV12-3 or TRBV12-4 and TRBJ1-6; 9 bases line up with TRBD1. CDR3 length equals 14 residues. V trimming: 7 bases; J trimming: 7 bases; junction bases outside the gene matches: 5. The CDR3: CASILTGGNSPLHF. Written as DNA, the CDR3 is TGTGCCAGCATCCTGACAGGGGGAAATTCACCCCTCCACTTT.

The sample holds many counts of this clonotype. The chain employs TRBV5-1 and TRBJ2-3, with D perhaps TRBD2 (5 bases). The CDR3 is made up of 13 amino acids. The ends were cut back, 0 bases at V and 4 bases at J, with 6 bases in the middle. Germline values: CDR1 SGHRS, CDR2 YFSETQ. The CDR3 nucleotides read TGCGCCAGCAGCTTGGGAGGGCCAGATACGCAGTATTTT. Residues: CASSLGGPDTQYF.

This clonotype has at least ten counts. This chain links TRBV5-1 with TRBJ2-7; D may be TRBD2 (6 bases). V shed 3 bases and J shed 2 bases, with 15 bases lying between them. Germline V gene sequence: CDR1 SGHRS, CDR2 YFSETQ. This CDR3 spans 15 amino acids. This chain's CDR3 is CASSSVAGGAYEQYF. The CDR3 DNA sequence: TGCGCCAGCAGCTCCGTGGCGGGCGGGGCCTACGAGCAGTACTTC. The full variable domain, in which reference TRBV5-1 and TRBJ2-7 provide the parts outside the CDR3, is KAGVTQTPRYLIKTRGQQVTLSCSPISGHRSVSWYQQTPGQGLQFLFEYFSETQRNKGNFPGRFSGRQFSNSRSEMNVSTLELGDSALYLCASSSVAGGAYEQYFGPGTRLTVT.

This clonotype showed up many times. CDR3 sequence reads: CASSLGQSNTEAFF. Written as DNA, the CDR3 is TGTGCCAGCAGCTTAGGCCAGTCAAACACTGAAGCTTTCTTT. V usage is TRBV7-9 and J usage is TRBJ1-1; D ambiguous. Trimming took off 1 base at V and 2 bases at J, with 8 bases between the two ends. Germline CDR1 reads SEHNR; CDR2 reads FQNEAQ (reference sequence). The CDR3 consists of 14 residues.

The rearrangement links TRBV4-1 to TRBJ2-6; D call uncertain. Germline V gives CDR1 MGHRA, CDR2 YSYEKL. V shed 2 bases and J shed 4 bases, with 12 bases lying between them. This CDR3 contains 16 residues. CDR3 amino acids: CASSQFSKTGANVLTF. The CDR3 DNA reads TGCGCCAGCAGCCAATTTTCCAAGACCGGGGCCAACGTCCTGACTTTC.